A selection of T cell receptor beta chains follows, all from one sample in a study of control samples from healthy donors and cancer patients. Clones were sequenced by immunoSEQ multiplex PCR, and TCRdb holds only the in-frame ones, with some missing. The table shows 150,000 or so clones, with about 94% occurring only once. Sequenced input: blood. These receptor sequences come from a woman in her twenties or thirties in good health. Each CDR3 is given with its conserved first and last residue. Fields, in order: D gene, V gene, J gene, clone size, CDR3 protein, CDR3 DNA. D genes are given only for firm matches. Size is stated for part of the rows, as once, few or many counts, or as a class when the clone is expanded.

>NA|TRBV5-1|TRBJ2-3|NA
CASSLATRTSDTQYF
TGCGCCAGCAGCTTGGCCACTCGGACATCAGATACGCAGTATTTT
>TRBD1|TRBV7-7|TRBJ2-2|NA
CASSLGPGGAPTTGELFF
TGTGCTAGCAGCTTAGGGCCAGGGGGCGCCCCAACCACCGGGGAGCTGTTTTTT
>NA|TRBV6-2/TRBV6-3|TRBJ1-2|NA
CASSPLDRPQGYGYTF
TGTGCCAGCAGTCCCCTGGACCGACCCCAGGGCTATGGCTACACCTTC
>NA|TRBV7-2|TRBJ2-3|NA
CASSLVGLSSTDTQYF
TGTGCCAGCAGCTTAGTCGGCCTCTCTAGCACAGATACGCAGTATTTT
>TRBD1|TRBV10-3|TRBJ2-1|NA
CAISEEQGASDEQFF
TGTGCCATCAGTGAAGAACAGGGGGCTTCGGATGAGCAGTTCTTC
>TRBD1|TRBV7-9|TRBJ1-4|NA
CASSQIGTDEKLFF
TGTGCCAGCAGCCAAATCGGGACAGACGAAAAACTGTTTTTT
>NA|TRBV13|TRBJ2-6|NA
CASSLVGRIYSGANVLTF
TGTGCCAGCAGCTTAGTGGGCAGAATTTACTCTGGGGCCAACGTCCTGACTTTC
>NA|TRBV4-1|TRBJ1-3|NA
CASSHPPLGSTNSGNTIYF
TGCGCCAGCAGCCACCCTCCTCTCGGCAGTACCAACTCTGGAAACACCATATATTTT
>NA|TRBV4-3|TRBJ2-1|NA
CASSQELPPNNEQFF
TGCGCCAGCAGCCAAGAGCTCCCCCCGAACAATGAGCAGTTCTTC
>TRBD1|TRBV7-3|TRBJ2-5|NA
CASSLDREETQYF
TGTGCCAGCAGCCTAGACAGGGAGGAGACCCAGTACTTC
>TRBD1|TRBV24-1|TRBJ2-3|NA
CATSDVAGGSTDTQYF
TGTGCCACCAGTGATGTGGCAGGGGGCAGTACAGATACGCAGTATTTT
>NA|TRBV3-1/TRBV3-2|TRBJ2-1|NA
CASSQSGSEQFF
TGTGCCAGCAGCCAAAGTGGGAGTGAGCAGTTCTTC
>NA|TRBV19|TRBJ1-4|NA
CASSIFDRASEKLFF
TGTGCCAGTAGTATTTTCGACCGGGCAAGTGAAAAACTGTTTTTT
>NA|TRBV28|TRBJ2-2|NA
CASSTFPSRAGELFF
TGTGCCAGCAGTACCTTTCCCAGCCGGGCCGGGGAGCTGTTTTTT
>TRBD1|TRBV7-2|TRBJ1-5|NA
CASSYTGEPQPQHF
TGTGCCAGCAGCTATACAGGGGAACCTCAGCCCCAGCATTTT
>TRBD1|TRBV6-5|TRBJ1-6|NA
CASSYSAGGNSPLHF
TGTGCCAGCAGTTATAGCGCAGGGGGCAATTCACCCCTCCACTTT
>TRBD2|TRBV5-1|TRBJ2-2|NA
CASRTSGRPGELFF
TGCGCCAGCAGGACTAGCGGGAGGCCCGGGGAGCTGTTTTTT
>NA|TRBV2|TRBJ1-2|NA
CASRGTFNYGYTF
TGTGCCAGCAGAGGGACGTTCAACTATGGCTACACCTTC
>NA|TRBV19|TRBJ2-3|NA
CASSTLGGRTDTQYF
TGTGCCAGTAGCACTCTAGGCGGACGCACAGATACGCAGTATTTT
>TRBD1|TRBV7-2|TRBJ1-1|NA
CASSLTNRGSEAFF
TGTGCCAGCAGCTTAACCAACAGGGGGTCGGAAGCTTTCTTT
>TRBD1|TRBV10-2|TRBJ2-7|NA
CASGSTGAKRPSDEQYF
TGCGCCAGTGGGTCCACAGGGGCCAAGAGACCCTCGGACGAGCAGTACTTC
>NA|TRBV4-3|TRBJ2-3|NA
CASSQESSSEGMGTDTQYF
TGCGCCAGCAGCCAAGAGTCGTCGTCGGAGGGGATGGGCACAGATACGCAGTATTTT
>TRBD1|TRBV5-1|TRBJ2-2|NA
CASSLGQGAPHTGELFF
TGCGCCAGCAGCTTGGGGCAGGGGGCGCCGCACACCGGGGAGCTGTTTTTT
>NA|TRBV30|TRBJ2-3|once
CAWSSSSSTDTQYF
TGTGCCTGGAGTAGTAGTTCTAGCACAGATACGCAGTATTTT
>TRBD2|TRBV9|TRBJ2-7|NA
CASSVEGGPGYEQYF
TGTGCCAGCAGCGTAGAGGGAGGGCCTGGGTACGAGCAGTACTTC
>NA|TRBV6-2/TRBV6-3|TRBJ1-4|NA
CASSGPSTTGGGKLFF
TGTGCCAGCAGTGGCCCCTCGACCACCGGAGGAGGAAAACTGTTTTTT
>NA|TRBV19|TRBJ2-5|NA
CASSNFGGHEETQYF
TGTGCCAGTAGTAACTTCGGGGGACACGAAGAGACCCAGTACTTC
>NA|TRBV5-1|TRBJ1-1|NA
CASSLRQGRGTEAFF
TGCGCCAGCAGCTTGCGGCAGGGGCGGGGCACTGAAGCTTTCTTT
>NA|TRBV7-9|TRBJ2-7|NA
CASSPGYEQYF
TGTGCCAGCAGCCCTGGGTACGAGCAGTACTTC
>TRBD1|TRBV2|TRBJ1-1|NA
CASSADRGDTEAFF
TGTGCCAGCAGCGCGGACAGGGGTGACACTGAAGCTTTCTTT
>NA|TRBV6-4|TRBJ1-1|once
CASSHMNTEAFF
TGTGCCAGCAGTCATATGAACACTGAAGCTTTCTTT
>TRBD2|TRBV9|TRBJ2-3|NA
CASSVEGREWHTQYF
TGTGCCAGCAGCGTAGAGGGGCGGGAGTGGCATACGCAGTATTTT
>TRBD2|TRBV7-6|TRBJ2-5|few
CASSPSSGGTETQYF
TGTGCCAGCAGCCCTAGCTCGGGGGGGACAGAGACCCAGTACTTC
>TRBD1|TRBV7-9|TRBJ2-7|NA
CASSSGTVSYEQYF
TGTGCCAGCAGCTCCGGGACAGTGTCCTACGAGCAGTACTTC
>NA|TRBV11-1|TRBJ2-2|NA
CASSLALPGDNTGELFF
TGTGCCAGCAGCTTAGCGCTGCCAGGCGACAACACCGGGGAGCTGTTTTTT
>NA|TRBV5-1|TRBJ2-7|NA
CASSSGQGYEQYF
TGCGCCAGCAGCTCTGGGCAGGGTTACGAGCAGTACTTC
>NA|TRBV28|TRBJ2-6|NA
CASSSDSSGANVLTF
TGTGCCAGCAGTTCAGACAGCTCTGGGGCCAACGTCCTGACTTTC
>TRBD1|TRBV6-4|TRBJ1-5|NA
CASSRQGGSNQPQHF
TGTGCCAGCAGCCGACAGGGGGGTAGCAATCAGCCCCAGCATTTT
>NA|TRBV5-4|TRBJ1-2|NA
CASSLGQTSYGYTF
TGTGCCAGCAGCTTGGGGCAAACGAGCTATGGCTACACCTTC
>NA|TRBV12-3/TRBV12-4|TRBJ2-5|NA
CASTLSHLETQYF
TGTGCCAGCACCCTATCCCACCTGGAGACCCAGTACTTC
>NA|TRBV28|TRBJ1-6|NA
CASSPAGNSPLHF
TGTGCCAGCAGTCCCGCCGGGAATTCACCCCTCCACTTT
>TRBD1|TRBV5-1|TRBJ1-2|NA
CASSEGQEFSGYTF
TGCGCCAGCAGCGAAGGACAGGAATTTTCTGGCTACACCTTC
>NA|TRBV19|TRBJ1-5|few
CASSPLGLRPQHF
TGTGCCAGTAGTCCCCTGGGGTTACGGCCCCAGCATTTT
>TRBD2|TRBV30|TRBJ2-5|NA
CAWSVHWEREILETQYF
TGTGCCTGGAGTGTACATTGGGAGCGGGAGATTTTAGAGACCCAGTACTTC
>TRBD2|TRBV6-1|TRBJ2-7|NA
CASSEGTSGSYEQYF
TGTGCCAGCAGTGAAGGGACTAGCGGGAGCTACGAGCAGTACTTC
>NA|TRBV9|TRBJ1-1|NA
CASSATDPLELSEAFF
TGTGCCAGCAGCGCCACGGATCCACTTGAATTGAGTGAAGCTTTCTTT
>NA|TRBV10-1|TRBJ2-2|NA
CASSERYPTGELFF
TGCGCCAGCAGTGAGAGATACCCCACCGGGGAGCTGTTTTTT
>NA|TRBV19|TRBJ1-5|once
CASSIGPAQPQHF
TGTGCCAGTAGTATAGGCCCCGCTCAGCCCCAGCATTTT
>NA|TRBV7-9|TRBJ2-7|NA
CASSLGALAFYEQYF
TGTGCCAGCAGCTTAGGAGCCCTAGCCTTCTACGAGCAGTACTTC
>NA|TRBV9|TRBJ1-2|NA
CASSVVPDAYGYTF
TGTGCCAGCAGCGTAGTGCCAGATGCTTATGGCTACACCTTC
>TRBD2|TRBV6-2/TRBV6-3|TRBJ2-7|NA
CASSYSPVSGSAYEQYF
TGTGCCAGCAGTTACTCGCCAGTTAGCGGGAGTGCCTACGAGCAGTACTTC
>NA|TRBV30|TRBJ2-7|once
CACILAPQGLYEQYF
TGTGCCTGCATTCTGGCTCCACAGGGACTGTACGAGCAGTACTTC
>NA|TRBV11-1|TRBJ2-7|NA
CASSLEGGYEQYF
TGTGCCAGCAGCTTAGAAGGTGGCTACGAGCAGTACTTC
>NA|TRBV5-6|TRBJ2-6|NA
CASSLEGSGANVLTF
TGTGCCAGCAGCTTGGAGGGATCTGGGGCCAACGTCCTGACTTTC
>TRBD1|TRBV5-6|TRBJ1-1|NA
CASSYGTGIDSEAFF
TGTGCCAGCAGCTACGGGACAGGCATTGATTCTGAAGCTTTCTTT